This is a list of T cell receptor beta chains from one sample in a study of CD8+ T cells in alopecia areata. The assay was immunoSEQ multiplex PCR, and TCRdb's table has in-frame clones only and misses some. This table has 180,000 or so clones, about three fifths appearing once. The sample here was CD4+ T cells sorted from blood, taken at week 24, from a patient treated with tofacitinib. All receptors come from a human donor with alopecia areata. Both conserved end residues are part of each CDR3. D genes are given only for firm matches. Clone size is given for some rows only: seen once, a few or many times, or a class if the clone is expanded.

d_call	clone_size	j_call	v_call	cdr3_aa	cdr3_nt
TRBD2	NA	TRBJ2-1	TRBV5-6	CASSLRTSGRALNEQFF	TGTGCCAGCAGCCTACGGACTAGCGGGAGGGCTCTCAATGAGCAGTTCTTC
TRBD2	NA	TRBJ2-1	TRBV9	CASSVVGTSFEQFF	TGTGCCAGCAGCGTAGTAGGGACTAGCTTTGAGCAGTTCTTC
NA	NA	TRBJ1-1	TRBV11-2	CASSRDPNTEAFF	TGTGCCAGCAGCCGGGACCCTAACACTGAAGCTTTCTTT
TRBD1	NA	TRBJ2-7	TRBV11-2	CASSSLTGGGEQYF	TGTGCCAGCAGCTCACTGACAGGGGGCGGCGAGCAGTACTTC
NA	NA	TRBJ1-1	TRBV7-9	CASSLLTGLNTEAFF	TGTGCCAGCAGCCTACTGACAGGTTTGAACACTGAAGCTTTCTTT
NA	NA	TRBJ1-1	TRBV2	CASSEYGGRDTEAFF	TGTGCCAGCAGTGAATACGGAGGGCGGGACACTGAAGCTTTCTTT
NA	NA	TRBJ2-5	TRBV7-8	CASSLEGGGTQYF	TGTGCCAGCAGCTTAGAAGGGGGAGGGACCCAGTACTTC
TRBD2	NA	TRBJ2-4	TRBV9	CASSFGGGAVKNIQYF	TGTGCCAGCAGCTTTGGCGGGGGGGCGGTCAAAAACATTCAGTACTTC
NA	NA	TRBJ2-7	TRBV27	CASSNYYEQYF	TGTGCCAGCAGCAACTACTACGAGCAGTACTTC
NA	NA	TRBJ2-1	TRBV2	CASYWEAPNNEQFF	TGTGCCAGCTATTGGGAAGCCCCTAACAATGAGCAGTTCTTC
NA	NA	TRBJ2-5	TRBV10-3	CAIRTEAQETQYF	TGTGCCATCAGGACAGAAGCCCAAGAGACCCAGTACTTC
NA	NA	TRBJ1-1	TRBV29-1	CSVTRGRMNTEAFF	TGCAGCGTCACCAGGGGCAGGATGAACACTGAAGCTTTCTTT
NA	NA	TRBJ1-2	TRBV5-1	CASSASPNYGYTF	TGCGCCAGCAGCGCTTCCCCTAACTATGGCTACACCTTC
NA	NA	TRBJ2-5	TRBV29-1	CSVVRGRETQYF	TGCAGCGTTGTGAGGGGACGGGAGACCCAGTACTTC
NA	once	TRBJ1-2	TRBV29-1	CSVGPSTDYGYTF	TGCAGCGTTGGTCCCAGTACAGACTATGGCTACACCTTC
TRBD1	NA	TRBJ2-1	TRBV5-1	CASRERGLEQFF	TGCGCCAGCAGGGAGAGGGGGCTTGAGCAGTTCTTC
NA	NA	TRBJ1-6	TRBV15	CATSLGTGNSPLHF	TGTGCCACCAGCCTTGGGACGGGCAATTCACCCCTCCACTTT
TRBD2	few	TRBJ2-3	TRBV7-2	CASSFVAGGTTDTQYF	TGTGCCAGCAGCTTCGTAGCGGGGGGAACCACAGATACGCAGTATTTT
NA	NA	TRBJ1-3	TRBV4-3	CASSQERGLGNTIYF	TGCGCCAGCAGCCAAGAGCGGGGACTTGGAAACACCATATATTTT
TRBD2	few	TRBJ2-4	TRBV7-9	CASSRTSGSDIQYF	TGTGCCAGCAGCCGGACTAGCGGGAGTGACATTCAGTACTTC
NA	NA	TRBJ2-5	TRBV5-6	CASGTPQETQYF	TGTGCCAGCGGGACACCTCAAGAGACCCAGTACTTC
NA	NA	TRBJ2-5	TRBV15	CATSRDLAGPQETQYF	TGTGCCACCAGCAGAGATCTGGCAGGGCCGCAAGAGACCCAGTACTTC
NA	NA	TRBJ1-2	TRBV6-1	CASILTPRSGYGYTF	TGTGCCAGCATCCTTACTCCTCGGTCCGGATATGGCTACACCTTC
TRBD2	once	TRBJ2-1	TRBV30	CAWISRGARLAGVHNEQFF	TGTGCCTGGATTAGCCGGGGAGCTAGACTAGCGGGAGTCCACAATGAGCAGTTCTTC
NA	NA	TRBJ1-1	TRBV19	CATWRQGNTEAFF	TGTGCCACCTGGAGGCAGGGGAACACTGAAGCTTTCTTT
NA	NA	TRBJ2-2	TRBV27	CASSPPGAANTGELFF	TGTGCCAGCAGTCCCCCCGGGGCAGCGAACACCGGGGAGCTGTTTTTT
NA	NA	TRBJ2-5	TRBV7-2	CASSLLAETQYF	TGTGCCAGCAGCTTATTAGCGGAGACCCAGTACTTC
TRBD2	NA	TRBJ2-3	TRBV4-3	CASSHLASGVSTDTQYF	TGCGCCAGCAGCCATCTTGCTAGCGGAGTATCCACAGATACGCAGTATTTT
NA	NA	TRBJ1-5	TRBV5-1	CASSLGSNQPQHF	TGCGCCAGCAGCTTGGGGAGCAATCAGCCCCAGCATTTT
NA	NA	TRBJ1-1	TRBV14	CASSLLGTRNTEAFF	TGTGCCAGCAGCCTCCTCGGAACAAGGAACACTGAAGCTTTCTTT
TRBD2	NA	TRBJ2-5	TRBV7-2	CASSLGLAGESETQYF	TGTGCCAGCAGCTTAGGACTAGCGGGAGAATCAGAGACCCAGTACTTC
NA	NA	TRBJ2-5	TRBV4-1	CASSQDGLLEETQYF	TGCGCCAGCAGCCAAGATGGACTTTTGGAAGAGACCCAGTACTTC
NA	NA	TRBJ1-2	TRBV2	CASEGFRRARNYGYTF	TGTGCCAGCGAGGGGTTTAGGAGGGCCCGGAACTATGGCTACACCTTC
NA	few	TRBJ1-1	TRBV29-1	CSVAQWSESTEAFF	TGCAGCGTAGCCCAGTGGAGCGAGAGCACTGAAGCTTTCTTT
NA	NA	TRBJ1-2	TRBV29-1	CSAPQREGYGYTF	TGCAGCGCCCCCCAAAGGGAGGGCTATGGCTACACCTTC
NA	NA	TRBJ1-5	TRBV7-9	CASGGPGKAAQPQHF	TGTGCCAGCGGCGGGCCGGGGAAAGCGGCCCAGCCCCAGCATTTT
TRBD1	NA	TRBJ2-5	TRBV5-1	CASSLTGGGYQETQYF	TGCGCCAGCAGCTTAACAGGGGGCGGGTACCAAGAGACCCAGTACTTC
TRBD2	NA	TRBJ2-1	TRBV11-2	CASSLRLAGGSYNEQFF	TGTGCCAGCAGCTTAAGACTAGCGGGAGGGTCCTACAATGAGCAGTTCTTC
TRBD2	few	TRBJ2-4	TRBV5-1	CASSLGLAGVMRNIQYF	TGCGCCAGCAGCCTAGGACTAGCGGGAGTAATGAGGAACATTCAGTACTTC
TRBD1	few	TRBJ2-5	TRBV7-3	CASSFTGQLQETQYF	TGTGCCAGCAGCTTTACGGGACAGCTACAAGAGACCCAGTACTTC
NA	once	TRBJ1-2	TRBV5-6	CASSFDTGPYGYTF	TGTGCCAGCAGCTTCGACACAGGGCCCTATGGCTACACCTTC
NA	NA	TRBJ2-2	TRBV30	CACRHLYTGELFF	TGTGCCTGTAGACATCTCTACACCGGGGAGCTGTTTTTT
TRBD1	few	TRBJ2-2	TRBV18	CASSQGARSTGELFF	TGTGCCAGCTCACAGGGGGCGCGAAGCACCGGGGAGCTGTTTTTT
NA	few	TRBJ2-5	TRBV11-2	CASSLVAETQYF	TGTGCCAGCAGCTTAGTTGCGGAGACCCAGTACTTC
NA	NA	TRBJ1-2	TRBV30	CAWTFRGRGYGYTF	TGTGCCTGGACTTTCAGGGGCAGAGGGTATGGCTACACCTTC
TRBD2	NA	TRBJ2-7	TRBV18	CASTSSGLPYEQYF	TGTGCCAGCACTTCTAGCGGGCTTCCCTACGAGCAGTACTTC
NA	NA	TRBJ2-5	TRBV9	CASSVVFSGTQYF	TGTGCCAGCAGCGTAGTCTTTTCCGGGACCCAGTACTTC
TRBD2	NA	TRBJ2-1	TRBV18	CASSLRRGTSVDEQFF	TGTGCCAGCTCACTCCGCCGGGGGACTAGCGTGGATGAGCAGTTCTTC
TRBD2	once	TRBJ2-3	TRBV29-1	CSVCSGSAGTDTQYF	TGCAGCGTTTGTAGCGGGAGCGCGGGCACAGATACGCAGTATTTT
NA	NA	TRBJ1-1	TRBV7-3	CASSLGTLNTEAFF	TGTGCCAGCAGCTTAGGGACCCTGAACACTGAAGCTTTCTTT
NA	NA	TRBJ2-3	TRBV9	CASRGGGTDTQYF	TGTGCCAGCAGGGGAGGTGGTACAGATACGCAGTATTTT
TRBD2	NA	TRBJ2-5	TRBV9	CASSKGLAGGETQYF	TGTGCCAGCAGCAAGGGACTAGCGGGGGGAGAGACCCAGTACTTC
NA	NA	TRBJ2-2	TRBV5-1	CASSSTQGRGGTGELFF	TGCGCCAGCAGCTCTACCCAGGGGAGGGGAGGCACCGGGGAGCTGTTTTTT
TRBD1	few	TRBJ1-1	TRBV10-3	CAISQPGQGGAEAFF	TGTGCCATCAGTCAACCGGGACAGGGAGGCGCTGAAGCTTTCTTT